This TCR beta chain was obtained from a study of Ad26.COV2.S vaccination and SARS-CoV-2 variants. General observations from the study: Responses of spike-specific T cells (both CD8+ and CD4+) reportedly showed substantial breadth after vaccination.

TCRdb's table, derived via immunoSEQ multiplex PCR, lists solely in-frame clones and lacks some. The table has 300,000 to 450,000 clones, about 91% seen once; the top ten hold about 3.9%. V was cut by 0 bases and J by 0 bases, with 10 bases left in between. Per germline, CDR1 SGHRS and CDR2 YFSETQ. The CDR3 consists of 16 residues. For this clone: The target antigen is unknown.

This receptor was taken from a human donor who had recovered from COVID-19. V is TRBV5-1 and J is TRBJ1-3; no clear D. The sequences come from peripheral blood, collected after recovery from COVID-19. The CDR3 DNA follows: TGCGCCAGCAGCTTGGGGTCGACCATCTCTGGAAACACCATATATTTT. This encodes CASSLGSTISGNTIYF.